The source of this T cell receptor (beta chain) is a study of blood T cell repertoires in COVID-19. Turning to the study itself: COVID-19 samples, acute and convalescent, were from the United States, Italy and Spain. The analysed material was cDNA or gDNA that came from T cells, B-cell-depleted T cells, or PBMCs.

The sample holds a few counts of this clone. This CDR3 region has 17 residues. Authors' processing steps: Estimation of nucleated cell counts was performed using reference gene primer amplification. This table comes from immunoSEQ multiplex PCR, and its TCRdb copy is limited to in-frame clones, with some not included. Clone size and V and J calls were adopted from that table, with D and trimming inferred from the DNA. The sample gives about 260,000 clones, approximately 82% of which show up once; 1.5% to 2% is in the top ten. Input material: peripheral blood. The source is a woman older than 75 with acute or convalescent COVID-19. The V and J genes are TRBV21-1 and TRBJ1-5. TRBV21-1 is classified as a pseudogene. The CDR3 loop reads CANSGGTERRSNQPQHF. As DNA, the CDR3 is TGTGCCAATTCGGGGGGGACGGAAAGACGTAGCAATCAGCCCCAGCATTTT.